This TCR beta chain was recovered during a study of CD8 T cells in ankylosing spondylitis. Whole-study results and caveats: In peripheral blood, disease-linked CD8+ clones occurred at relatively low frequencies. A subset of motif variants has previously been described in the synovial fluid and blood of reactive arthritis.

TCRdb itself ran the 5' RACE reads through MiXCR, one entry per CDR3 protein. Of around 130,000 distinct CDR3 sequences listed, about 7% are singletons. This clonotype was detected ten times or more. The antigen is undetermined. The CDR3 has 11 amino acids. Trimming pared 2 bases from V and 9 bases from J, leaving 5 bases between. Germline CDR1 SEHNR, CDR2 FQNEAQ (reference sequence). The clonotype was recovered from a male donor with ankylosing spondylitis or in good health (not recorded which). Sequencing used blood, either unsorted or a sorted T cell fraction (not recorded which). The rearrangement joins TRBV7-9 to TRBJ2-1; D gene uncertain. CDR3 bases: TGTGCCAGCAGCTTAAACCGTGAGCAGTTCTTC. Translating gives CASSLNREQFF.